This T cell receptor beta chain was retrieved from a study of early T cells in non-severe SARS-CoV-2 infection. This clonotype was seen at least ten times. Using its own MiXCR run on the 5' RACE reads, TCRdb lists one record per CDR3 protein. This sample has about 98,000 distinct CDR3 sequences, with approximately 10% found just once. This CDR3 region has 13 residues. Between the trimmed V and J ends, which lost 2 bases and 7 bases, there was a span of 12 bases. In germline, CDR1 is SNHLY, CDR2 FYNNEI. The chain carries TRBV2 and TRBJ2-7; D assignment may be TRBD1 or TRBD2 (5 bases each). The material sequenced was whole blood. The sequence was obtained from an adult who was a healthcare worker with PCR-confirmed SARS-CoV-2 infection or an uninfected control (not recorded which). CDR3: CASSESGTGEQYF. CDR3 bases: TGTGCCAGCAGTGAATCGGGGACGGGTGAGCAGTACTTC.